The next 17 T cell receptor beta chains were all read from a single sample in a study of blood T cells in healthy people across ages. PCR was performed a second time for about 6 to 12 cycles using a sample-barcoded 5' primer and a J-beta primer mix. TCRdb recomputed calls from the 5' RACE reads with MiXCR, one row per CDR3 protein. The sample includes about 800,000 distinct CDR3 sequences, roughly 50% of them seen just once. Sequencing was done on a sample of blood. The receptors derive from a young man in good health.

The V gene is TRBV10-3, the J gene TRBJ2-7, with 7 bases that match TRBD2. TRBJ2-5 matches the DNA end more closely, so the J call is doubtful. The CDR3 is made up of 13 amino acids. Germline V CDR1 and CDR2: ENHRY, SYGVKD. This CDR3 reads CAISEGGGETQYF. Written as DNA, the CDR3 is TGTGCCATCAGTGAGGGGGGGGGAGAGACCCAGTACTTC.

The chain carries TRBV30 and TRBJ2-5, with D perhaps matching TRBD1 or TRBD2 (5 bases each). Trimming removed 1 base from V and 5 bases from J, with 14 bases in between. This CDR3 region has 14 residues. Germline V gene lookup returns CDR1 GTSNPN and CDR2 SVGIG (reference sequence). The CDR3 DNA sequence: TGTGCCTGGAGTGCCGGGACCACGGGGGAGACCCAGTACTTC. Residues: CAWSAGTTGETQYF.

In its sample, this clonotype was seen a few times. CDR3 bases: TGTGCCACCAGTGATTCGACGGGTAATGAGCAGTTCTTC. Translated: CATSDSTGNEQFF. The J gene is TRBJ2-1, the V gene TRBV24-1; no definite D call. The V end lost 2 bases, the J end lost 7 bases, and 8 bases lay between the germline ends. CDR1 KGHDR and CDR2 SFDVKD come from the germline V gene. The CDR3 length is 13 residues.

Written as DNA, the CDR3 is TGCAGTGCTACCGGAGCGGACAGGGCAGACGAGCAGTACTTC. Translating it yields CSATGADRADEQYF. The chain combines TRBV20-1 with TRBJ2-7, with 8 bases matching TRBD1. The V gene's germline CDR1 is DFQATT and CDR2 SNEGSKA (reference sequence). With 4 bases clipped from V and 5 bases from J, the junction kept 10 bases outside the gene matches. The CDR3 spans 14 residues.

This clonotype appeared a few times. The chain combines TRBV7-9 with TRBJ1-1, with D perhaps TRBD1 (5 bases). This CDR3 has 14 amino acids. From germline, CDR1 is SEHNR and CDR2 FQNEAQ (reference sequence). Trimming cost V 2 bases and J 1 base, with 8 bases left between them. Here the CDR3 reads CASSLMQGNTEAFF. The CDR3 bases are TGTGCCAGCAGCTTAATGCAGGGGAACACTGAAGCTTTCTTT.

This clonotype was counted a few times. The rearrangement uses TRBV4-1 and TRBJ2-7; D might be TRBD2 (6 bases). Deletions cut 0 bases from V and 1 base from J, with 7 bases between. The CDR3 has 14 residues. CDR1 is MGHRA, CDR2 YSYEKL, per germline. The chain's CDR3 is CASSQDAGSYEQYF. The CDR3 nucleotides are TGCGCCAGCAGCCAAGATGCGGGGTCCTACGAGCAGTACTTC.

V usage is TRBV20-1 and J usage is TRBJ2-5; 10 bases fit TRBD2. The CDR3 has 15 amino acids. The V and J ends lost 5 bases and 5 bases, in that order; junction bases with no gene match: 11. CDR1 and CDR2 from the germline V gene are DFQATT and SNEGSKA (reference sequence). The CDR3 is CSASSGSSARETQYF. As DNA, the CDR3 is TGCAGTGCTTCTAGCGGGAGCTCCGCGCGGGAGACCCAGTACTTC.

The sample holds one count of this clonotype. The chain recombines TRBV29-1 with TRBJ1-1, with 9 positions matching TRBD1. V lost 3 bases and J lost 0; bases outside the gene matches: 5. The CDR3 extends over 15 amino acids. Germline V lookup: CDR1 SQVTM, CDR2 ANQGSEA. As DNA, the CDR3 is TGCAGCGTTGAGATGACAGGGGGTTTGAACACTGAAGCTTTCTTT. Translating gives CSVEMTGGLNTEAFF. Variable domain in full (rest from reference TRBV29-1 and TRBJ1-1): SAVISQKPSRDICQRGTSLTIQCQVDSQVTMMFWYRQQPGQSLTLIATANQGSEATYESGFVIDKFPISRPNLTFSTLTVSNMSPEDSSIYLCSVEMTGGLNTEAFFGQGTRLTVV.

As concerns this clonotype: Germline and junction disagree at one end, which may indicate a read error. This sequence joins TRBV12-3 or TRBV12-4 and TRBJ1-2; 9 bases agree with TRBD1. This CDR3 is 19 amino acids long. The CDR3 DNA sequence: TGTGTCAGCTATCAGTTTCTCGGGACAGGGATTCCACTAAACTATGGCTACACCTTC. The encoded protein is CVSYQFLGTGIPLNYGYTF.

The chain is built from TRBV20-1 and TRBJ1-2, with a possible D match to TRBD1 (6 bases). The germline gives CDR1 DFQATT, CDR2 SNEGSKA (reference sequence). The V end was cut by 5 bases, the J end by 3 bases, with 10 bases between. CDR3 length: 12 residues. CDR3 in DNA: TGCAGTGCTGAACAGGGAGACTATGGCTACACCTTC. This translates into CSAEQGDYGYTF.

This clonotype was picked up one time. A much larger clone differs from this one at a single base, so this may be a read error. The V and J genes are TRBV20-1 and TRBJ2-3, with D uncertain. Germline loops: CDR1 DFQATT, CDR2 SNEGSKA (reference sequence). This CDR3 contains 14 residues. The CDR3 DNA reads TGCAGTGCCGCCAGCCGGTGGGCCACAGATATGCAGTATTTT. This codes for CSAASRWATDMQYF.

This chain joins TRBV7-2 and TRBJ2-3; no clear D. Between the trimmed V and J ends, which lost 5 bases and 3 bases, there was a span of 9 bases. The CDR3 length is 13 residues. Germline V CDR1 and CDR2: SGHTA, FQGNSA. Here the CDR3 reads CASSIDRTDTQYF. DNA for the CDR3: TGTGCCAGCAGCATCGATCGGACAGATACGCAGTATTTT.

The V and J genes are TRBV12-3 or TRBV12-4 and TRBJ2-1; D is perhaps TRBD1 (6 bases). The CDR3 contains 12 residues. The V gene lost 10 bases and the J gene lost 5 bases, with 12 bases spanning the gap. CDR3 in DNA: TGTGCCACCTCGACAGGCCACAATGAGCAGTTCTTC. Its translation: CATSTGHNEQFF.

V is TRBV20-1 and J is TRBJ2-7, with TRBD2 matching 11 bases. CDR3 length: 14 amino acids. Germline-derived CDR1 and CDR2 are DFQATT and SNEGSKA (reference sequence). The V and J ends lost 6 bases and 0 bases, in that order; junction bases with no gene match: 4. The CDR3 loop is CSAMTSGNSYEQYF. As DNA, the CDR3 is TGCAGTGCCATGACTAGCGGGAACTCCTACGAGCAGTACTTC.

The J gene is TRBJ2-1, the V gene TRBV5-1; possible D gene TRBD2, 5 bases. Germline V gives CDR1 SGHRS, CDR2 YFSETQ. Trimming left V 3 bases short and J 7 bases short, with 20 bases between. CDR3 length equals 16 residues. The CDR3 nucleotides are TGCGCCAGCAGCTATCGGGAACACATCGGCGGGAATGAGCAGTTCTTC. Protein product: CASSYREHIGGNEQFF.

J is TRBJ2-3 and V is TRBV6-5; TRBD2 agrees at 11 bases. Germline V gives CDR1 MNHEY, CDR2 SVGAGI. This CDR3 comprises 16 residues. The trim removed 6 bases at V and 3 bases at J, leaving 8 bases unmatched. The CDR3 DNA follows: TGTGCCAGCAGCCGCAAGACTAGCGGGAAGACAGATACGCAGTATTTT. It translates to CASSRKTSGKTDTQYF.

The rearrangement joins TRBV28 to TRBJ2-5; D unclear. The J call may be incorrect, as the DNA end agrees better with TRBJ2-7. Germline CDR1 reads MDHEN; CDR2 reads SYDVKM. The CDR3 sequence is 14 residues long. The CDR3 DNA sequence: TGTGCCAGCAGGTCTCCTGGCGGCGCCTACGAGCAGTACTTC. This codes for CASRSPGGAYEQYF.